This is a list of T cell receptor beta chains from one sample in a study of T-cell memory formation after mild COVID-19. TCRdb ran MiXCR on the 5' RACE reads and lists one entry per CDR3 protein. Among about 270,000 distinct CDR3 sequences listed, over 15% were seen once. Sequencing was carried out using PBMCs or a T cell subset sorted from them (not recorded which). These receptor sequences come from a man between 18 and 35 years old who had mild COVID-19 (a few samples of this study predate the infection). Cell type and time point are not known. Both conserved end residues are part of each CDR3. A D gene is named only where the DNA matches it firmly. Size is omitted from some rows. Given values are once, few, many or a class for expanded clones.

cdr3_aa: CATSDPGTSGDTQYF
d_call: TRBD2
v_call: TRBV24-1
j_call: TRBJ2-3
clone_size: .

cdr3_aa: CASSYTVNDRAINYGYTF
d_call: TRBD1
v_call: TRBV6-6
j_call: TRBJ1-2
clone_size: few

cdr3_aa: CASSTTRTDTQYF
d_call: .
v_call: TRBV12-3/TRBV12-4
j_call: TRBJ2-3
clone_size: once

cdr3_aa: CASGVRQETQYF
d_call: .
v_call: TRBV12-3/TRBV12-4
j_call: TRBJ2-5
clone_size: .

cdr3_aa: CSARDPNYGYTF
d_call: .
v_call: TRBV20-1
j_call: TRBJ1-2
clone_size: few

cdr3_aa: CASGRQGRGRFTDTQYF
d_call: .
v_call: TRBV6-5
j_call: TRBJ2-3
clone_size: few

cdr3_aa: CASSSRRQRGSGGAFF
d_call: .
v_call: TRBV7-2
j_call: TRBJ1-1
clone_size: few

cdr3_aa: CASSQEGPGRYYNSPLHF
d_call: .
v_call: TRBV4-1
j_call: TRBJ1-6
clone_size: few

cdr3_aa: CSARQGADEQFF
d_call: TRBD1
v_call: TRBV20-1
j_call: TRBJ2-1
clone_size: .

cdr3_aa: CASSLGHLEPQHF
d_call: .
v_call: TRBV6-6
j_call: TRBJ1-5
clone_size: few

cdr3_aa: CAARGLSNQPQHF
d_call: .
v_call: TRBV10-3
j_call: TRBJ1-5
clone_size: few

cdr3_aa: CASSLVLAGTGELFF
d_call: .
v_call: TRBV7-6
j_call: TRBJ2-2
clone_size: .

cdr3_aa: CATSGWGDEQFF
d_call: .
v_call: TRBV24-1
j_call: TRBJ2-1
clone_size: few

cdr3_aa: CASSRTGRGSYEQYF
d_call: .
v_call: TRBV5-4
j_call: TRBJ2-7
clone_size: .

cdr3_aa: CASAFLFYGYTF
d_call: .
v_call: TRBV6-1
j_call: TRBJ1-2
clone_size: .

cdr3_aa: CASSYSRGYQPQHF
d_call: .
v_call: TRBV6-5
j_call: TRBJ1-5
clone_size: few

cdr3_aa: CASSEELRGGLF
d_call: .
v_call: TRBV2
j_call: TRBJ1-1
clone_size: .

cdr3_aa: CASGVSPTYTIYF
d_call: .
v_call: TRBV12-3/TRBV12-4
j_call: TRBJ1-3
clone_size: once

cdr3_aa: CASSFGTGNYDEQFF
d_call: TRBD1
v_call: TRBV12-3/TRBV12-4
j_call: TRBJ2-1
clone_size: .

cdr3_aa: CASSYRSGYTDTQYF
d_call: .
v_call: TRBV6-5
j_call: TRBJ2-3
clone_size: few

cdr3_aa: CASSRGISHSPLHF
d_call: .
v_call: TRBV5-5
j_call: TRBJ1-6
clone_size: .

cdr3_aa: CATSSGNSSTDTQYF
d_call: .
v_call: TRBV15
j_call: TRBJ2-3
clone_size: many

cdr3_aa: CASSWSGTKETQYF
d_call: .
v_call: TRBV5-5
j_call: TRBJ2-5
clone_size: .

cdr3_aa: CASSFLTGNSYEQYF
d_call: .
v_call: TRBV7-2
j_call: TRBJ2-7
clone_size: .

cdr3_aa: CASSQEALTRETQYF
d_call: .
v_call: TRBV4-3
j_call: TRBJ2-5
clone_size: .

cdr3_aa: CASTKRYGGTGELFF
d_call: .
v_call: TRBV19
j_call: TRBJ2-2
clone_size: few

cdr3_aa: CASRDGGGGGNTIYF
d_call: TRBD1
v_call: TRBV6-5
j_call: TRBJ1-3
clone_size: .

cdr3_aa: CASSQEVRANEQYF
d_call: .
v_call: TRBV4-3
j_call: TRBJ2-7
clone_size: many

cdr3_aa: CASSQPDRNTEAFF
d_call: .
v_call: TRBV4-2
j_call: TRBJ1-1
clone_size: .

cdr3_aa: CASSLQTGSYGYTF
d_call: TRBD1
v_call: TRBV6-5
j_call: TRBJ1-2
clone_size: few

cdr3_aa: CASSRGESLNTEAFF
d_call: .
v_call: TRBV7-9
j_call: TRBJ1-1
clone_size: few

cdr3_aa: CASSVQASYEQYF
d_call: .
v_call: TRBV5-1
j_call: TRBJ2-7
clone_size: .

cdr3_aa: CASSFGQGIQETQYF
d_call: .
v_call: TRBV7-9
j_call: TRBJ2-5
clone_size: few

cdr3_aa: CAILRDRGAYEQFF
d_call: TRBD1
v_call: TRBV2
j_call: TRBJ2-1
clone_size: .

cdr3_aa: CAISERTGGGITDTQYF
d_call: .
v_call: TRBV10-3
j_call: TRBJ2-3
clone_size: many

cdr3_aa: CASSYSDRQETQYF
d_call: .
v_call: TRBV6-5
j_call: TRBJ2-5
clone_size: few

cdr3_aa: CSATGMANEKLFF
d_call: .
v_call: TRBV20-1
j_call: TRBJ1-4
clone_size: .

cdr3_aa: CATNARVGDTQYF
d_call: .
v_call: TRBV24-1
j_call: TRBJ2-3
clone_size: .

cdr3_aa: CATSARGSTDTQYF
d_call: .
v_call: TRBV24-1
j_call: TRBJ2-3
clone_size: .

cdr3_aa: CASSLDRQYPQRF
d_call: .
v_call: TRBV7-2
j_call: TRBJ1-5
clone_size: few

cdr3_aa: CASRAPGRPNIIGTEAFF
d_call: .
v_call: TRBV12-3/TRBV12-4
j_call: TRBJ1-1
clone_size: many